Here is one TCR beta chain with its context. The study recruited people aged 18 to 89 years across 20 to 30 US areas. Cohort assignment relied on participant-reported clinical history. The authors' processing: Amplified reference gene primers provided the basis for estimating nucleated cell counts. Assay used: immunoSEQ multiplex PCR; TCRdb lists only in-frame clones, some missing. V and J calls and clone size follow that table, whereas D and trimming were derived from the DNA. The sample contains 200,000 to 300,000 clones, approximately 88% of which appear only once. These data belong to a study of blood T cell repertoires in COVID-19. Study-wide context: The samples span acute and convalescent COVID-19 from the United States, Italy and Spain.

The specimen was PBMCs or T cells enriched from blood (not recorded which). The TCR was taken from a woman aged 40 to 55 who had been exposed to COVID-19.

CDR3 DNA: TGTGCCAGCAGCAAAAAAGGTGGCAGTGTAGGGAGGCGGTGGAATGAAAAACTGTTTTTT. Protein: CASSKKGGSVGRRWNEKLFF. The rearrangement links TRBV21-1 to TRBJ1-4. TRBV21-1 is described as a pseudogene. This CDR3 region has 20 residues.